This TCR beta chain was sequenced for a study of blood T cells in healthy people across ages. General study points: Observed TCR beta diversity per million T cells went down as age went up. This fall followed a roughly linear course with age. Estimates of diversity drawn from one million T cells were considered underestimates. Naive T cell percentage showed a strong correlation with TCR beta diversity.

PCR was performed a second time for about 7 to 12 cycles using a sample-barcoded 5' primer and a J-beta primer mix. TCRdb reprocessed the 5' RACE reads via MiXCR and lists one record per CDR3 protein. This sample has 800,000 to 950,000 distinct CDR3 sequences, with around 46% found just once. CDR3 size: 15 residues. The germline V gene has CDR1 LGHNA and CDR2 YNFKEQ. Trimming at V came to 4 bases and at J to 3 bases, leaving 9 bases not matched to a gene. To note about this clonotype: Its specificity is unknown.

This chain uses TRBV4-2 with TRBJ2-7; 7 bases align to TRBD1. This receptor was identified in a man in his thirties or forties in good health. The sequenced sample was blood. CDR3 in DNA: TGTGCCAGCAGCCCGGACAGGAACAATGACTACGAGCAGTACTTC. Translated, it gives CASSPDRNNDYEQYF.